This TCR beta chain was retrieved from a study of cytomegalovirus exposure and HLA in healthy donors. Notes on the study in general: TCR beta sequences reportedly predicted most subjects' HLA-A and HLA-B alleles accurately. Later on, an analysis tied 15,000 to 20,000 TCR beta sequences to HLA alleles at 0.05 false discovery rate.

This clone has more than one count but fewer than ten. As yet, its antigen is unknown. The PCR made use of 60 Vbeta and 13 Jbeta primers. This table comes from immunoSEQ multiplex PCR, and its TCRdb copy is limited to in-frame clones, with some not included. Of about 100,000 clones listed, around 76% are singletons. CDR1 DFQATT and CDR2 SNEGSKA come from the germline V gene (reference sequence). The CDR3 is 11 amino acids. Trimming left V 6 bases short and J 8 bases short, with 11 bases between. The TCR was taken from a woman in her fifties or sixties in good health and CMV-seropositive. The chain is built from TRBV20-1 and TRBJ2-1; D not certain. Input material: PBMCs. DNA of the CDR3: TGCAGTGCCAGACCCCGCGATGAGCAGTTCTTC. Its protein is CSARPRDEQFF.